This T cell receptor (beta chain) was identified during a study of spatial heterogeneity in lung cancer. The wider study: When follow-up PBMC samples existed, they were sequenced (at a median of around 23 months after resection). The study's findings and limits: In blood, ubiquitous expanded tumor TCRs appeared more at resection than follow-up.

The table lists this clonotype with a few counts. No antigen is known for it. Germline V gene sequence: CDR1 SGHVS, CDR2 FNYEAQ. V shed 3 bases, J shed 6 bases, and the junction held 5 bases outside the gene matches. The CDR3 is 13 amino acids. Time point in this sample: blood at routine non-recurrence follow-up after resection. Sequencing was performed on whole RNA extracted from tumor and nontumor lung tissue, or from frozen PBMC, and the material was left unsorted. Each CDR3 protein is one row after TCRdb ran MiXCR on the 5' RACE reads. The data contain tens of thousands of distinct CDR3 sequences, approximately 19% of them singletons.

The receptor was derived from a male donor with early-stage non-small cell lung cancer. The sample consisted of PBMCs, taken at follow-up. The V gene is TRBV7-6, the J gene TRBJ2-7, with 7 nucleotides matching TRBD1. The CDR3 DNA sequence: TGTGCCAGCAGCTTCAGCCACAGGGGCGAGCAGTACTTC. Its protein product is CASSFSHRGEQYF.